These 27 T cell receptor beta chains were sequenced from one sample in a study of T cell responses to AZD1222 COVID-19 vaccine. Clones were sequenced by immunoSEQ multiplex PCR, and TCRdb holds only the in-frame ones, with some missing. The sample includes under 120,000 clones, roughly 87% of them seen just once. This sample comprised peripheral blood, obtained 28 days after the second AZD1222 dose. The source of these receptors is an adult who received the AZD1222 COVID-19 vaccine.

J is TRBJ2-6 and V is TRBV24-1; D might be TRBD1 or TRBD2, each matching 5 bases. Germline CDR1 KGHDR, CDR2 SFDVKD. CDR3 length equals 17 residues. V lost 9 bases and J lost 0, with 17 bases in between. Written as DNA, the CDR3 is TGTGCCACCGAGGGACGGGGCCATAGCTCTGGGGCCAACGTCCTGACTTTC. Amino acid sequence: CATEGRGHSSGANVLTF.

The V gene is TRBV19, the J gene TRBJ2-2; 8 bases are shared with TRBD1. The CDR3 has 15 residues. V gave up 6 bases and J gave up 4 bases; unmatched junction bases: 7. The germline gives CDR1 LNHDA, CDR2 SQIVND (reference sequence). The CDR3 DNA sequence: TGTGCCAGTAGAACGGACAGGGAACCCACCGGGGAGCTGTTTTTT. This codes for CASRTDREPTGELFF.

The chain joins TRBV7-3 to TRBJ2-1; D gene ambiguous. CDR1 and CDR2 from the germline V gene are SGHTA and FQGTGA. Between the trimmed V and J ends, which lost 3 bases and 7 bases, there was a span of 10 bases. The CDR3 length is 13 residues. The CDR3 loop is CASSFGFGNEQFF. For the CDR3, the DNA is TGTGCCAGCAGCTTTGGTTTTGGGAATGAGCAGTTCTTC. The whole variable domain, remainder taken from reference TRBV7-3 and TRBJ2-1, is GAGVSQTPSNKVTEKGKYVELRCDPISGHTALYWYRQSLGQGPEFLIYFQGTGAADDSGLPNDRFFAVRPEGSVSTLKIQRTERGDSAVYLCASSFGFGNEQFFGPGTRLTVL.

This rearrangement joins TRBV21-1 to TRBJ1-1. TRBV21-1 corresponds to a pseudogene. The CDR3 covers 15 residues. The CDR3 DNA reads as TGTGCCAGCAGCAAACCCCCTGGGGTAGGCACTGAAGCTTTCTTT. This encodes CASSKPPGVGTEAFF.

This rearrangement joins TRBV2 to TRBJ2-4; D remains ambiguous. Germline CDR1 is SNHLY and CDR2 is FYNNEI. The CDR3 runs 14 residues. V gave up 6 bases and J gave up 2 bases, with 11 bases separating them. CDR3 in DNA: TGTGCCAGCAGGAATGAACTGCCCAAAAACATTCAGTACTTC. It specifies CASRNELPKNIQYF.

V gene TRBV15 combines with J gene TRBJ1-1; D is undetermined. The CDR3 length is 15 residues. Per germline, CDR1 LNHNV and CDR2 YYDKDF (reference sequence). Trimming removed 0 bases from V and 3 bases from J, with 11 bases in between. This chain's CDR3 is CATSREVRMYTEAFF. Here the CDR3 DNA reads TGTGCCACCAGCAGAGAGGTACGAATGTACACTGAAGCTTTCTTT.

This clone was picked up one time. The chain combines TRBV6-5 with TRBJ2-7; 10 bases match TRBD1. Germline CDR1 and CDR2: MNHEY and SVGAGI. The CDR3 is 12 residues long. The CDR3 DNA reads TGTGCAATTAGGACAGGGGGGAATGAGCAGTACTTC. Translation: CAIRTGGNEQYF.

The J gene is TRBJ2-1, the V gene TRBV7-2, with D unresolved. The V end lost 1 base, the J end lost 0 bases, and 7 bases lay between the germline ends. The germline V gene has CDR1 SGHTA and CDR2 FQGNSA. This CDR3 has 15 amino acids. CDR3 loop: CASSLVEDSYNEQFF. As DNA, the CDR3 is TGTGCCAGCAGCTTAGTGGAAGACTCCTACAATGAGCAGTTCTTC.

The rearrangement joins TRBV29-1 to TRBJ2-7, with a possible D match to TRBD1 (6 bases). With 6 bases removed from V and 0 bases from J, the gap between germline ends came to 12 bases. The CDR3 contains 13 residues. Germline CDR1 reads SQVTM; CDR2 reads ANQGSEA. CDR3: CSVDKDSSYEQYF. The CDR3, as DNA: TGCAGCGTCGACAAGGACAGCTCCTACGAGCAGTACTTC.

The J gene is TRBJ2-7, the V gene TRBV15, with D possibly TRBD2 on 6 matching bases. V lost 0 bases and J lost 3, with 18 bases in between. The germline gives CDR1 LNHNV, CDR2 YYDKDF (reference sequence). This CDR3 has 17 amino acids. CDR3 bases: TGTGCCACCAGCAGAGACCAGACGAGTAGCGGTTTCTACGAGCAGTACTTC. Its protein product is CATSRDQTSSGFYEQYF.

The chain joins TRBV29-1 to TRBJ1-2; D is perhaps TRBD1 (6 bases). The CDR3 consists of 12 residues. Germline lookup yields CDR1 SQVTM and CDR2 ANQGSEA. Trimming stripped 0 bases from V and 8 bases from J, with 10 bases between. Written as DNA, the CDR3 is TGCAGCGTTGAAGAAGTCGGGGGCGGCTACACCTTC. This sequence encodes CSVEEVGGGYTF.

V is TRBV7-2 and J is TRBJ1-2; D perhaps matches TRBD1 (6 bases). This CDR3 has 12 amino acids. Trimming stripped 2 bases from V and 5 bases from J, with 6 bases between. Germline V lookup: CDR1 SGHTA, CDR2 FQGNSA. CDR3 residues: CASSLTGYGYTF. DNA for the CDR3: TGTGCCAGCAGCTTAACAGGGTATGGCTACACCTTC.

In its sample, this clone was seen once. The chain uses TRBV7-2 and TRBJ2-5, with D uncertain. Germline assignment: CDR1 SGHTA and CDR2 FQGNSA. The ends were cut back, 2 bases at V and 6 bases at J, with 4 bases in the middle. The CDR3 sequence is 11 residues long. DNA of the CDR3: TGTGCCAGCAGCTTAAGTCAGACCCAGTACTTC. This codes for CASSLSQTQYF.

This clone has just one count. The V gene is TRBV19, the J gene TRBJ1-1, with 7 bases matching TRBD1. Looked up from germline, CDR1 is LNHDA and CDR2 is SQIVND (reference sequence). J gave up 6 bases and V 5 bases, and 6 bases lay outside the gene matches. The CDR3 runs to 13 residues. The CDR3 DNA sequence: TGTGCCAGTAGTCCGGACAGGTACGCTGAAGCTTTCTTT. As protein: CASSPDRYAEAFF.

This chain uses TRBV3-1 (or the pseudogene TRBV3-2) with TRBJ2-2; unclear D gene. The CDR3 covers 15 residues. Germline V gene data show CDR1 as LGHDT and CDR2 as YNNKEL (reference sequence). Trimming stripped 1 base from V and 0 bases from J, with 6 bases between. Here the CDR3 reads CASSQAFANTGELFF. The CDR3 coding sequence is TGTGCCAGCAGCCAAGCCTTTGCGAACACCGGGGAGCTGTTTTTT.

This chain joins TRBV19 and TRBJ2-4, with TRBD1 matching 12 bases. Looked up from germline, CDR1 is LNHDA and CDR2 is SQIVND (reference sequence). V trimming: 4 bases; J trimming: 2 bases; junction bases outside the gene matches: 15. CDR3 size: 20 residues. In DNA form, the CDR3 reads TGTGCCAGTAGTACCTCTTATGCGGGGACAGGGGGCAATTCCAAAAACATTCAGTACTTC. This encodes CASSTSYAGTGGNSKNIQYF.

This chain joins TRBV5-4 and TRBJ1-2; no firm D call. The V end was cut by 4 bases, the J end by 0 bases, with 13 bases between. The CDR3 contains 15 residues. Germline V lookup: CDR1 SGHNT, CDR2 YYREEE (reference sequence). The CDR3 DNA is TGTGCCAGCAGCCCGGAGGGTCGACCTAACTATGGCTACACCTTC. Amino acid sequence: CASSPEGRPNYGYTF.

This chain connects TRBV30 to TRBJ1-3; TRBD1 matches 7 bases. This CDR3 comprises 15 residues. Germline lookup yields CDR1 GTSNPN and CDR2 SVGIG (reference sequence). J gave up 4 bases and V 3 bases, and 9 bases lay outside the gene matches. The CDR3 reads CAWRAGGPRGNTIYF. CDR3 bases: TGTGCCTGGAGGGCAGGGGGTCCGAGAGGAAACACCATATATTTT. The full variable domain, rest sourced from reference TRBV30 and TRBJ1-3, is SQTIHQWPATLVQPVGSPLSLECTVEGTSNPNLYWYRQAAGRGLQLLFYSVGIGQISSEVPQNLSASRPQDRQFILSSKKLLLSDSGFYLCAWRAGGPRGNTIYFGEGSWLTVV.

This clone has just a few counts. The V gene is TRBV23-1, the J gene TRBJ1-3; 7 positions match TRBD1. TRBV23-1 is flagged as an ORF with uncertain function. The CDR3 consists of 17 residues. Unmatched junction bases numbered 10, after V lost 5 bases and J lost 0 bases. In DNA, the CDR3 is TGCGCCAGCAGTAAACGACAGGGACCCTTCTCTGGAAACACCATATATTTT. Its translation is CASSKRQGPFSGNTIYF.

This clone was seen more than once but under ten times. The chain is built from TRBV27 and TRBJ2-2; 7 nucleotides match TRBD1. Trimming at V came to 4 bases and at J to 1 base, leaving 0 bases not matched to a gene. The CDR3 extends over 14 amino acids. Germline values: CDR1 MNHEY, CDR2 SMNVEV (reference sequence). This CDR3 is CASSWDRNTGELFF. The DNA of the CDR3 is TGTGCCAGCAGTTGGGACAGGAACACCGGGGAGCTGTTTTTT.

The table lists this clone with a few counts. The CDR3 spells CASSSSLGSEQFF. The CDR3 nucleotides read TGTGCCAGCAGCTCCTCCCTAGGAAGCGAGCAGTTCTTC. The gene calls are TRBV3-1 (or the pseudogene TRBV3-2) and TRBJ2-1; D gene ambiguous. V lost 5 bases and J lost 10, with 15 bases in between. Germline V gives CDR1 LGHDT, CDR2 YNNKEL (reference sequence). This CDR3 has 13 amino acids.

In this sample, this clone turned up a few times. The chain recombines TRBV19 with TRBJ1-4; D unclear. The CDR3 sequence is 12 residues long. The V and J ends lost 3 bases and 11 bases respectively, with 10 bases between them. Germline V gene sequence: CDR1 LNHDA, CDR2 SQIVND (reference sequence). The CDR3 DNA sequence: TGTGCCAGTAGTATCTCAGGAGGTAAACTGTTTTTT. Translating it yields CASSISGGKLFF.

In DNA, the CDR3 is TGTGCCAGCACACCAGGTAGCTCCTACAATGAGCAGTTCTTC. Its translation is CASTPGSSYNEQFF. The V call is TRBV6-5, the J call TRBJ2-1; no clear D. Germline V gene sequence: CDR1 MNHEY, CDR2 SVGAGI. The CDR3 contains 14 residues. V gave up 7 bases and J gave up 0 bases, with 10 bases separating them.

The chain recombines TRBV3-1 (or the pseudogene TRBV3-2) with TRBJ2-7, with 9 positions matching TRBD1. Germline-derived CDR1 and CDR2 are LGHDT and YNNKEL (reference sequence). The CDR3 extends over 16 amino acids. Unmatched junction bases numbered 9, after V lost 4 bases and J lost 2 bases. The DNA for the CDR3 is TGTGCCAGCAGCCGAGGGGCGGGACAGGGCACCTACGAGCAGTACTTC. It yields the protein CASSRGAGQGTYEQYF.

The gene calls are TRBV19 and TRBJ2-6; TRBD1 matches 9 bases. CDR1 is LNHDA and CDR2 is SQIVND in the germline V gene (reference sequence). V shed 4 bases, J shed 1 base, and the junction held 8 bases outside the gene matches. CDR3 length: 18 amino acids. This CDR3 is CASSKPGQGASGANVLTF. The CDR3, as DNA: TGTGCCAGTAGTAAACCGGGACAGGGAGCTTCTGGGGCCAACGTCCTGACTTTC.

The chain is built from TRBV3-1 (or the pseudogene TRBV3-2) and TRBJ2-5; 11 positions agree with TRBD2. Trimming removed 5 bases from V and 2 bases from J; junction bases left unmatched: 7. Germline V gene sequence: CDR1 LGHDT, CDR2 YNNKEL (reference sequence). The CDR3 is 16 amino acids. CDR3 protein: CASSSGTSGAQETQYF. The CDR3 DNA reads TGTGCCAGCAGCTCCGGGACTAGCGGAGCACAAGAGACCCAGTACTTC.

The V gene is TRBV7-9, the J gene TRBJ1-1; tentatively, D is TRBD1 (6 bases). Trimming cost V 0 bases and J 0 bases, with 14 bases left between them. Germline V gives CDR1 SEHNR, CDR2 FQNEAQ (reference sequence). The CDR3 covers 17 residues. DNA for the CDR3: TGTGCCAGCAGCTTAGCGAGCGGACAGCTCATGAACACTGAAGCTTTCTTT. Its translation is CASSLASGQLMNTEAFF.